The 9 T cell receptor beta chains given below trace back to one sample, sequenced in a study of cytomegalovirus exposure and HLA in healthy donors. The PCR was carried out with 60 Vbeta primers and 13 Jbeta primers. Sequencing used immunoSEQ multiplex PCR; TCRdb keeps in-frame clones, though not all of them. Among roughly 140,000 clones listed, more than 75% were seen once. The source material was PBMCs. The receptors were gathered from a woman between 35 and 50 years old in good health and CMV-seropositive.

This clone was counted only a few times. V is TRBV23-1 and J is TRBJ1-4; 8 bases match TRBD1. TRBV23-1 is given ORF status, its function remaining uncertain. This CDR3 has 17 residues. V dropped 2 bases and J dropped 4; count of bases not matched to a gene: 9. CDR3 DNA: TGCGCCAGCAGTCAAGACAGGGGTTGGTCTAATAATGAAAAACTGTTTTTT. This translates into CASSQDRGWSNNEKLFF.

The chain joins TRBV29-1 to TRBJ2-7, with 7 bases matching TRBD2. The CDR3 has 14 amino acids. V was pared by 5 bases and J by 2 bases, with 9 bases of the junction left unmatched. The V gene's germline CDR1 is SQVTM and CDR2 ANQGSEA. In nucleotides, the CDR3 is TGCAGCGTTAGACGACTAGCTGATACCTACGAGCAGTACTTC. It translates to CSVRRLADTYEQYF.

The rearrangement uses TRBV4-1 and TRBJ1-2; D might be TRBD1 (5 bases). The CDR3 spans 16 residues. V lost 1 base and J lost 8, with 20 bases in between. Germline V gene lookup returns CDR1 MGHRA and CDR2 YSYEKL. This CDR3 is CASSQAGEGARRGYTF. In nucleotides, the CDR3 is TGCGCCAGCAGCCAAGCGGGGGAGGGCGCCAGGCGGGGCTACACCTTC.

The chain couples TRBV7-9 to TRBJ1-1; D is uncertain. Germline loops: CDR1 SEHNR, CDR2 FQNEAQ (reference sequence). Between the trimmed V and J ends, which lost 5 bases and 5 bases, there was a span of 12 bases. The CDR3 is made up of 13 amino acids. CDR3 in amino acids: CASSTSEGTEAFF. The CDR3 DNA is TGTGCCAGCAGCACCTCAGAGGGTACTGAAGCTTTCTTT.

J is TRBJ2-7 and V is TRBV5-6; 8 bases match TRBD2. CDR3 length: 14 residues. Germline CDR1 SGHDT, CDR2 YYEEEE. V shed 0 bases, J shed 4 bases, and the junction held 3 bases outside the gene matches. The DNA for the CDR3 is TGTGCCAGCAGCTTGGAACGGGAGGGATACGAGCAGTACTTC. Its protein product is CASSLEREGYEQYF.

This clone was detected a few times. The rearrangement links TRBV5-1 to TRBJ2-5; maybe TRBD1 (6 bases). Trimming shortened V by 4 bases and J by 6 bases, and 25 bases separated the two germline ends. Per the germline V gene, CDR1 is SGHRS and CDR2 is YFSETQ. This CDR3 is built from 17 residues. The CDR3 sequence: CASSRARGSPKIQTQYF. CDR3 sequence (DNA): TGCGCCAGCAGCCGGGCGAGGGGGAGCCCCAAGATTCAGACCCAGTACTTC.

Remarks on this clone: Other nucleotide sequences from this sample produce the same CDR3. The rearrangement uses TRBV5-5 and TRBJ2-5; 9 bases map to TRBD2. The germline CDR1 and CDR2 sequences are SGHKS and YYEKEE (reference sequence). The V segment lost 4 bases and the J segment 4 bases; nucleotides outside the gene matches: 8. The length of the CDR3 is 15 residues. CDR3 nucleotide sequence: TGTGCCAGCAGCCCGTTAGCGGGAGTGGGAGAGACCCAGTACTTC. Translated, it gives CASSPLAGVGETQYF.

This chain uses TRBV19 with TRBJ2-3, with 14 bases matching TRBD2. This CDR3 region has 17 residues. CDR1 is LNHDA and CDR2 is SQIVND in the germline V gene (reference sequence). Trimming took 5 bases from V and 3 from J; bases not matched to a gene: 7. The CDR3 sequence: CASSSWGLAGVTDTQYF. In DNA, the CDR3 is TGTGCCAGTAGTTCCTGGGGACTAGCGGGAGTTACAGATACGCAGTATTTT. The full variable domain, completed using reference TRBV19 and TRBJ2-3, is DGGITQSPKYLFRKEGQNVTLSCEQNLNHDAMYWYRQDPGQGLRLIYYSQIVNDFQKGDIAEGYSVSREKKESFPLTVTSAQKNPTAFYLCASSSWGLAGVTDTQYFGPGTRLTVL.

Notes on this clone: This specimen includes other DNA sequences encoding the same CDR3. The CDR3 nucleotides read TGCGCCAGCAGTGATCTTCGGGGTAGCGGGAGAGGAGAGACCCAGTACTTC. Its translation: CASSDLRGSGRGETQYF. The genes are TRBV10-2 and TRBJ2-5; 9 bases line up with TRBD2. The CDR3 sequence is 17 residues long. The J segment lost 4 bases and the V segment lost 3 bases, leaving 12 bases of the junction unmatched. CDR1 WSHSY and CDR2 SAAADI come from the germline V gene.